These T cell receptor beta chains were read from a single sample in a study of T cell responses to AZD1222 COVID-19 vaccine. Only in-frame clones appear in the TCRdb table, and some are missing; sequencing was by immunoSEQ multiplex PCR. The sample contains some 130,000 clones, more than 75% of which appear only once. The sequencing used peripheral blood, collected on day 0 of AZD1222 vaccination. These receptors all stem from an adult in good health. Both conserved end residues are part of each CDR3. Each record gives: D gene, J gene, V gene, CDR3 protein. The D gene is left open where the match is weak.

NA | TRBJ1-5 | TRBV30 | CAWAGRGNYQPQHF
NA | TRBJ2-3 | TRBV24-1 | CATSDTPTDTQYF
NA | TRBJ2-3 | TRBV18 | CASSPPSEDTQYF
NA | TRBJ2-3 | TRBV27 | CASSFRLATDTQYF
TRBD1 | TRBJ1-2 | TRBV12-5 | CASGLGDDRDRYGYTF
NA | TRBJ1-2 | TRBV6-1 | CASSEGGRNYGYTF
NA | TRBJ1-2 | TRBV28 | CATMGENAGYGYTF
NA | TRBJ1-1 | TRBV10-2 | CASSHQGYTEAFF
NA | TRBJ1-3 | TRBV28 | CASSSPQAGRGNTIYF
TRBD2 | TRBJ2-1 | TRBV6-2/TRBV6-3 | CASSYSLTSRSYNEQFF
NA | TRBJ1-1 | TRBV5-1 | CASSFRPGENTEAFF
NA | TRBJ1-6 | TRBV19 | CASTSQRGSPLHF
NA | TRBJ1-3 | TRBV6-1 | CASSEAVNTIYF
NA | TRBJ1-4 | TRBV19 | CARGGVQHEKLFF
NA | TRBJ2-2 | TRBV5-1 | CASSTGRANTGELFF
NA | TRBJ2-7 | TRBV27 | CASGMGGKSYEQYF
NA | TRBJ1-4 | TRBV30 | CAWKGEKLFF
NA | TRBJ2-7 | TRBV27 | CASSRDRSYEQYF
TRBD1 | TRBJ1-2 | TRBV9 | CASSPDRGYGYTF
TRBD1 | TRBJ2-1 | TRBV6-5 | CASSYATGGAQREQFF
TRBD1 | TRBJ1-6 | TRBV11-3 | CASSGGTGNSPLHF
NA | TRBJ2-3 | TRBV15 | CATSRGSGDTQYF
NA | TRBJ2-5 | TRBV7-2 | CASKAGGHHPGETQYF
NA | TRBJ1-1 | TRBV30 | CAWSHRGGTFF
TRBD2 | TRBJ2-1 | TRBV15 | CATSRRGLAGSNEQFF
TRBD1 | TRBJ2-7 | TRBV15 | CATSSQTRWGQSSYEQYF
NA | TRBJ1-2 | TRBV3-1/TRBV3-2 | CASSQGGQGNYGYTF
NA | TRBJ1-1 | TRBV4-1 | CASSPPHRQVNTEAFF
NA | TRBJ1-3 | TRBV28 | CASSRQLPLLTGNTIYF
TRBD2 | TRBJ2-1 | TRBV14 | CASQPLAGANNEQFF
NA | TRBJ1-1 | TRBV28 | CASSSPYFF
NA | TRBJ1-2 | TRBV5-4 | CASSPPEGPWGYTF
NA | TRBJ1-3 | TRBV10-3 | CAIMPPVEVSGGNTIYF
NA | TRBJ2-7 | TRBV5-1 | CASSPGLFTAAGQYF
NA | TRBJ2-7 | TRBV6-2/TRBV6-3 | CASSPRQLYEQYF
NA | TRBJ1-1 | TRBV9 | CASSVQGLGTEAFF
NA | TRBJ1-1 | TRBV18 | CASSPSKSMNTEAFF
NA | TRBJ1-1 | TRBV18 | CASSGNPQGTEAFF
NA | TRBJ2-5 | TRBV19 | CASRAGQIQETQYF
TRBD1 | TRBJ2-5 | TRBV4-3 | CASSQSTGGRETQYF
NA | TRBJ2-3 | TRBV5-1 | CASSSPTDTQYF
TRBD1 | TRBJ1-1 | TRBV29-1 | CSVDRGLNTEAFF
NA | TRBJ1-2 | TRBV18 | CASSPADDLYGYTF
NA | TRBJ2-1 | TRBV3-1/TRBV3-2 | CASSLGQYNEQFF
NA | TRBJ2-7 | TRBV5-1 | CASSDISYEQYF
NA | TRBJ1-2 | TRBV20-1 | CSARDYGYTF
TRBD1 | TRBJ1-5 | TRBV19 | CASSIQSGGLQPQHF